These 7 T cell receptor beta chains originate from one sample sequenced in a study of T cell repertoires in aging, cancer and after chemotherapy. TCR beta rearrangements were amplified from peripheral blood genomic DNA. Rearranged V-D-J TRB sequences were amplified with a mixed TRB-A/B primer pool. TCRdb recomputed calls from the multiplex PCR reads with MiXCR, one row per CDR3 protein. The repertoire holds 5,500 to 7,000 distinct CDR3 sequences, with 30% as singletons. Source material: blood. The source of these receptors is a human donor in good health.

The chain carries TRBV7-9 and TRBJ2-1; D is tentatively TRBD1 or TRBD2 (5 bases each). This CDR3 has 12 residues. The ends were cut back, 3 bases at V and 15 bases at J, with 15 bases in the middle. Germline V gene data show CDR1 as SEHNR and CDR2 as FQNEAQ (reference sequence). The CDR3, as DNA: TGTGCCAGCAGCTTGGTGGACCGGGGCCCGTTCTTC. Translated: CASSLVDRGPFF.

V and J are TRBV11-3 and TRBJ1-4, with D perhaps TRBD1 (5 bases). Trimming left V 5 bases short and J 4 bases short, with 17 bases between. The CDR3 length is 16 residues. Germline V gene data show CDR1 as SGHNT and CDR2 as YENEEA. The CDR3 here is CASSHTGTSINEKLFF. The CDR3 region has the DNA TGTGCCAGCAGCCACACCGGGACCTCGATTAATGAAAAACTGTTTTTT.

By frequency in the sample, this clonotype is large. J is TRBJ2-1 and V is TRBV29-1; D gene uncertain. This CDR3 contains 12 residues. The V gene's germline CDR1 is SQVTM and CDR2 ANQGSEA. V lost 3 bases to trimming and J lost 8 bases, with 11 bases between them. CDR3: CSVDELRHEQFF. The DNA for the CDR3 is TGCAGCGTTGACGAGCTGCGTCATGAGCAGTTCTTC.

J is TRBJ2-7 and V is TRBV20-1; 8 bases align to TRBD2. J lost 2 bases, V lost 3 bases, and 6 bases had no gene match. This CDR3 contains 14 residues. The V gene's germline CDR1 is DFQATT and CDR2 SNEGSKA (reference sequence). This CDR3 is CSARSRRGAYEQYF. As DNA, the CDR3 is TGCAGTGCTAGGAGTCGGCGGGGGGCCTACGAGCAGTACTTC.

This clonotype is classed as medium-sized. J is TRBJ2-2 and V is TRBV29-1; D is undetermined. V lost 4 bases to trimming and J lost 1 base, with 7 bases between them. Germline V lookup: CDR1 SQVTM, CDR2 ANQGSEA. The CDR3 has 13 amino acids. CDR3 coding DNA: TGCAGCGTTGGGCTACTGAACACCGGGGAGCTGTTTTTT. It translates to CSVGLLNTGELFF.

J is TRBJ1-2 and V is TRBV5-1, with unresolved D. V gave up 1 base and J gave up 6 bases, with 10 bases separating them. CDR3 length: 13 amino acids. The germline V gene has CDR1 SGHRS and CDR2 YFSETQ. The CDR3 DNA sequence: TGCGCCAGCAGCTTGTCGTATGTTGATGGCTACACCTTC. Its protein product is CASSLSYVDGYTF. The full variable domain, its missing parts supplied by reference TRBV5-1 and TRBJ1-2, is KAGVTQTPRYLIKTRGQQVTLSCSPISGHRSVSWYQQTPGQGLQFLFEYFSETQRNKGNFPGRFSGRQFSNSRSEMNVSTLELGDSALYLCASSLSYVDGYTFGSGTRLTVV.

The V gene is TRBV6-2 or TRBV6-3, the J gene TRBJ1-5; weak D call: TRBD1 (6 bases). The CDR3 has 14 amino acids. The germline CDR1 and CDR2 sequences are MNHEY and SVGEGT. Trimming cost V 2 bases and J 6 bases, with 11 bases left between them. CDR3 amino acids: CASSYGRGFQPQHF. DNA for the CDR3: TGTGCCAGCAGTTACGGCAGGGGCTTTCAGCCCCAGCATTTT.